This record covers a single T cell receptor beta chain. Per the original data handling: Researchers report that nucleated cell counts were estimated from reference gene primer amplification. Sequencing was performed with immunoSEQ multiplex PCR; in TCRdb, only in-frame clones are kept and a portion is missing. V, J and clone size reflect that table, while D and trimming were determined from the DNA. The sample holds some 99,000 clones, about 86% seen once. This sample was included in a study of blood T cell repertoires in COVID-19. This CDR3 spans 14 amino acids. V was trimmed by 0 bases and J by 5 bases, leaving 11 bases between them. The germline CDR1 and CDR2 sequences are SGDLS and YYNGEE.

Sample: peripheral blood. The receptor was isolated from a woman aged 55-70 years in a cohort sampled during active or convalescent COVID-19. The chain uses TRBV9 and TRBJ2-5; D remains ambiguous. As DNA, the CDR3 is TGTGCCAGCAGCGTAGACAGCAGTCCCGAGACCCAGTACTTC. It is translated as CASSVDSSPETQYF.